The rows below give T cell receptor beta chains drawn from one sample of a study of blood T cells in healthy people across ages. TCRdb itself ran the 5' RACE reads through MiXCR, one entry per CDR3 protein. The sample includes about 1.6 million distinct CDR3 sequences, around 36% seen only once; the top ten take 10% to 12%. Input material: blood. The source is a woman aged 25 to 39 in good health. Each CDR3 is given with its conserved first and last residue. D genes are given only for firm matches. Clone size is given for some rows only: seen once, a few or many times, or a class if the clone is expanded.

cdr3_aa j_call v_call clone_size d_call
CASSKGRAAGAEQFF TRBJ2-1 TRBV6-5 . .
CASSQDVPSGSSVYEQYF . TRBV4-1 . TRBD2
CASLGTPSYEQYF TRBJ2-7 TRBV28 many .
CASSPKESGANVLTF TRBJ2-6 TRBV7-2 many .
CSVEDFDGHPFGNQPQHF TRBJ1-5 TRBV29-1 few .
CASSVDIVGTDTQYF TRBJ2-3 TRBV9 . .
CSVGGSTEGYTF TRBJ1-2 TRBV29-1 many .
CASSQLSGGAHSTDTQYF TRBJ2-3 TRBV4-2 . TRBD2
CASRLETSGSNEQFF TRBJ2-1 TRBV12-3/TRBV12-4 . TRBD2
CSARPTGLGTYEQYF TRBJ2-7 TRBV20-1 many TRBD2
CASSSYRTSGRYNEQFF TRBJ2-1 TRBV7-9 . TRBD2
CASSPGLAGVWETQYF . TRBV7-3 few TRBD2
CATSNGLAVSTGELFF TRBJ2-2 TRBV15 few TRBD2
CASSPTAAGELFF TRBJ2-2 TRBV7-3 . .
CASSLGPKNYEQYF TRBJ2-7 TRBV11-2 . .
CSARGVGPSGNTIYF TRBJ1-3 TRBV20-1 . .
CASSFPGTAAFF TRBJ1-1 TRBV27 few TRBD1